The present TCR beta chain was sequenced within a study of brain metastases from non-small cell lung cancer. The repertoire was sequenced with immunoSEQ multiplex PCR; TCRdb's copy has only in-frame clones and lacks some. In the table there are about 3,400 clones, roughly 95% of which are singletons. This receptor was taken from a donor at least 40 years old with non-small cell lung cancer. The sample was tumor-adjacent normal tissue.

The CDR3 spells CASSSRAFRYEQYF. The CDR3 region has the DNA TGTGCCAGCAGTTCTAGGGCATTTCGCTACGAGCAGTACTTC. This chain uses TRBV28 with TRBJ2-7; unclear D gene. V dropped 4 bases and J dropped 3 bases, with 13 bases sitting between them. The CDR3 length is 14 residues. Germline V gene lookup returns CDR1 MDHEN and CDR2 SYDVKM.